This is a list of T cell receptor beta chains from one sample in a study of T-cell memory formation after mild COVID-19. MiXCR, run by TCRdb on the 5' RACE reads, gives a single entry per CDR3 protein. Altogether approximately 150,000 distinct CDR3 sequences are present, 5.5% to 7% being singletons, with the ten largest covering more than 2%. Input material: PBMCs or a T cell subset sorted from them (not recorded which). The receptors derive from an adult woman who had mild COVID-19 (a few samples of this study predate the infection). Cell type and time point are not known. The CDR3 runs from the conserved cysteine through the conserved F or W. The order of the fields is clone size, V gene, D gene, J gene, CDR3 DNA, CDR3 protein. The D gene is left open where the match is weak. Rows give clone size only sometimes, using once, few, many, or a class for an expanded clone.

NA	TRBV10-3	NA	TRBJ2-1	TGTGCCATCAGTGAGTCATTGGTGAGCTCCTACAATGAGCAGTTCTTC	CAISESLVSSYNEQFF
NA	TRBV3-1	TRBD1	TRBJ1-6	TGTGCCAGCAGCCATCCTGACAGGGGAAGAAATTCACCCCTCCACTTT	CASSHPDRGRNSPLHF
few	TRBV20-1	TRBD1	TRBJ2-5	TGCAGTGCTATGGGGACAGGGCAAGAGACCCAGTACTTC	CSAMGTGQETQYF
many	TRBV28	NA	TRBJ2-1	TGTGCCAGCAGTCCCCGAAGCTCCTACAATGAGCAGTTCTTC	CASSPRSSYNEQFF
few	TRBV7-2	TRBD2	TRBJ2-1	TGTGCCAGCAGCTTGGGGTTCGGGGGGTACAATGAGCAGTTCTTC	CASSLGFGGYNEQFF
NA	TRBV27	NA	TRBJ1-2	TGTGCCAGCAGGGATTCAGGGAGGGGTGGCTACACCTTC	CASRDSGRGGYTF
many	TRBV7-9	NA	TRBJ1-6	TGTGCCAGCAGCCCTCAGGGTAGCTCACCCCTCCACTTT	CASSPQGSSPLHF
NA	TRBV30	NA	TRBJ1-1	TGTGCCTGGAGAAAGAACACTGAAGCTTTCTTT	CAWRKNTEAFF
many	TRBV30	TRBD1	TRBJ1-1	TGTGCCTGGAGTGTACATGGGACAGGGCGTGAGGCTTTCTTT	CAWSVHGTGREAFF
many	TRBV24-1	NA	TRBJ2-5	TGTGCCACCAGTGACGCCGGTCTGGCCGGGGAGACCCAGTACTTC	CATSDAGLAGETQYF
many	TRBV29-1	NA	TRBJ2-5	TGCAGCGTCGGTAAGGTCTTGCCAAGGGAGACCCAGTACTTC	CSVGKVLPRETQYF
NA	TRBV9	NA	TRBJ2-3	TGTGCCAGCAGCGTAGATAGGGGGAGCACAGATACGCAGTATTTT	CASSVDRGSTDTQYF
NA	TRBV7-2	NA	TRBJ2-6	TGTGCCAGCAGCGTCGACAGCTCTGGGGCCAACGTCCTGACTTTC	CASSVDSSGANVLTF
many	TRBV5-6	NA	TRBJ1-2	TGTGCCAGCAGCTTCCTGGACAGATTATTCTATGGCTACACCTTC	CASSFLDRLFYGYTF
NA	TRBV5-4	TRBD1	TRBJ2-5	TGTGCCAGCAGCCAAAACCCAGGACAGGGGGCGCGGGAGACCCAGTACTTC	CASSQNPGQGARETQYF
NA	TRBV2	NA	TRBJ2-3	TGTGCCAGCAGTTTCCTCCCCACAGATACGCAGTATTTT	CASSFLPTDTQYF
NA	TRBV7-2	TRBD2	TRBJ2-7	TGTGCCAGCAGCTTAGAACCGCGGACTAGCGGGAGGCCGGGGGAGCAGTACTTC	CASSLEPRTSGRPGEQYF
many	TRBV5-1	TRBD1	TRBJ2-7	TGCGCCAGCAGCTTGGAGGGACAGGGTTCCTACGAGCAGTACTTC	CASSLEGQGSYEQYF
many	TRBV3-1	TRBD1	TRBJ1-1	TGTGCCAGCAGCATGGGACAGGGGATGAACACTGAAGCTTTCTTT	CASSMGQGMNTEAFF
NA	TRBV4-1	NA	TRBJ1-6	TGCGCCAGCAGCCAAGGTCTAAATTCACCCCTCCACTTT	CASSQGLNSPLHF
few	TRBV28	TRBD1	TRBJ2-1	TGTGCCAGCAACTGGGGGACAGGGGTTATGAATGAGCAGTTCTTC	CASNWGTGVMNEQFF
few	TRBV19	NA	TRBJ2-1	TGTGCCAGTAGTATAGGTGATGGGGATTCGGGCAATGAGCAGTTCTTC	CASSIGDGDSGNEQFF
few	TRBV9	NA	TRBJ1-3	TGTGCCAGCAGCGTAAACCCCGGGGGCCCTGGAAACACCATATATTTT	CASSVNPGGPGNTIYF
few	TRBV5-1	NA	TRBJ1-6	TGCGCCAGCAGCACTATCCAGAATTCACCCCTCCACTTT	CASSTIQNSPLHF
few	TRBV29-1	NA	TRBJ1-3	TGCAGCGTCTTGGGAGGGAGCTCTGGAAACACCATATATTTT	CSVLGGSSGNTIYF
many	TRBV3-1	NA	TRBJ2-7	TGTGCCAGCAGCCAACGGAAGCCCCCCTACGAGCAGTACTTC	CASSQRKPPYEQYF
few	TRBV7-2	NA	TRBJ2-7	TGTGCCAGCAGCTTAGTACCCCTGACTCCGATCCAGTACTTC	CASSLVPLTPIQYF
many	TRBV3-1	NA	TRBJ2-7	TGTGCCAGCAGCCAAGTCCCACACACCTACGAGCAGTACTTC	CASSQVPHTYEQYF
many	TRBV11-3	NA	TRBJ2-3	TGTGCCAGCAGCTTACGCCGGGATAGCACAGATACGCAGTATTTT	CASSLRRDSTDTQYF
NA	TRBV6-2/TRBV6-3	TRBD2	TRBJ2-5	TGTGCCAGCAGTTCGAGGACTAGTGCCGTACAAGAGACCCAGTACTTC	CASSSRTSAVQETQYF
NA	TRBV30	NA	TRBJ2-5	TGTGCCTGGAGTGTACGCGGAGCCACAACGGGGACCCAGTACTTC	CAWSVRGATTGTQYF
few	TRBV15	NA	TRBJ1-5	TGTGCCACCAGCAGAGAGGGAAGTCAGCCCCAGCATTTT	CATSREGSQPQHF
NA	TRBV6-2/TRBV6-3	TRBD1	TRBJ1-5	TGTGCCAGCAGTCACCGGACAGGGAGTCAGCCCCAGCATTTT	CASSHRTGSQPQHF
many	TRBV15	TRBD1	TRBJ2-7	TGTGCCACCAGCACGTACAGGGGAAACTACGAGCAGTACTTC	CATSTYRGNYEQYF
few	TRBV15	TRBD1	TRBJ2-1	TGTGCCACCAGCAGGAGACAGGGTACCCACAATGAGCAGTTCTTC	CATSRRQGTHNEQFF
many	TRBV12-3/TRBV12-4	TRBD2	TRBJ2-7	TGTGCCAGCAGTTTAATGGCTAGCGGGAACGAGCAGTACTTC	CASSLMASGNEQYF